These 16 T cell receptor beta chains came from one sample sequenced in a study of shared clonotypes between healthy human individuals. Produced via immunoSEQ multiplex PCR; TCRdb's table is partial and in-frame only. The sample lists some 1,600,000 clones, under 99% occurring once. The sequenced sample consisted of naive CD4+ T cells sorted from blood. Indicated subset: CD45RA+ positively selected. Source of these receptors: a man under 40 in good health.

The rearrangement joins TRBV6-5 to TRBJ1-2, with D hard to call. There are 14 residues in the CDR3. CDR1 is MNHEY and CDR2 is SVGAGI in the germline V gene. V was clipped by 1 base and J by 6 bases, with 12 bases between them. CDR3 loop: CASSYLQYSHGYTF. The CDR3 DNA sequence: TGTGCCAGCAGTTACTTACAATACTCGCATGGCTACACCTTC.

V usage is TRBV6-1 and J usage is TRBJ2-3; D uncertain. The CDR3 has 16 residues. Trimming left V 4 bases short and J 1 base short, with 15 bases between. Germline CDR1 reads MNHNS; CDR2 reads SASEGT. In DNA form, the CDR3 reads TGTGCCAGCAGTGCGACCACCTGGGTCGGCACAGATACGCAGTATTTT. Translation gives CASSATTWVGTDTQYF.

In DNA, the CDR3 is TGTGCCAGCAGCTTGGGACAGAGTCGTGAGACCCAGTACTTC. It is translated as CASSLGQSRETQYF. The chain carries TRBV11-3 and TRBJ2-5; 7 bases fit TRBD1. J gave up 5 bases and V 3 bases, and 6 bases lay outside the gene matches. This CDR3 is built from 14 residues. Germline CDR1 reads SGHNT; CDR2 reads YENEEA.

In its sample, this clone was seen once. The sample has other DNA sequences that encode this CDR3 too. V is TRBV6-1 and J is TRBJ1-2; 8 nucleotides agree with TRBD1. J gave up 2 bases and V 0 bases, and 2 bases lay outside the gene matches. This CDR3 contains 15 residues. Germline lookup yields CDR1 MNHNS and CDR2 SASEGT. The CDR3 DNA is TGTGCCAGCAGTGAAGCAAGGACAGGGAACTATGGCTACACCTTC. Its translation: CASSEARTGNYGYTF.

The V gene is TRBV25-1, the J gene TRBJ1-2; possibly TRBD1 for D (5 bases). There are 16 residues in the CDR3. CDR1 and CDR2 (germline): MGHDK, SYGVNS. V shed 2 bases and J shed 5 bases, with 18 bases lying between them. CDR3 nucleotide sequence: TGTGCCAGCAGTGAACTTGGCGGGGCGACCCCTTATGGCTACACCTTC. Translated: CASSELGGATPYGYTF.

The gene calls are TRBV18 and TRBJ2-5; 9 nucleotides line up with TRBD1. This CDR3 is built from 15 residues. J was trimmed by 4 bases and V by 3 bases; bases with no gene match: 6. The germline V gene encodes CDR1 KGHSH and CDR2 LQKENI. CDR3 region: CASSPYGQGRETQYF. CDR3 coding DNA: TGTGCCAGCTCACCCTATGGACAGGGGCGAGAGACCCAGTACTTC.

This clone has only one observation. Mismatch with germline at one junction end may stem from a read error. This chain connects TRBV7-2 to TRBJ2-2, with 14 bases identical to TRBD2. Per the germline V gene, CDR1 is SGHTA and CDR2 is FQGNSA. The CDR3 covers 17 residues. CDR3 nucleotides: TGTGCCAGCAGACCGACTAGCGGGAGGGGGTTAGATCGGGGAGCTGTTTTT. Translating it yields CASRPTSGRGLDRGAVF.

This clone was observed once. This chain connects TRBV5-1 to TRBJ2-6; D perhaps matches TRBD1 (7 bases). The CDR3 has 18 residues. V was pared by 2 bases and J by 2 bases, with 17 bases between. Germline CDR1 and CDR2: SGHRS and YFSETQ. CDR3 protein: CASSFQIQGGAGANVLTF. The CDR3 DNA follows: TGCGCCAGCAGCTTCCAGATCCAGGGGGGCGCTGGGGCCAACGTCCTGACTTTC.

The DNA of the CDR3 is TGTGCCAGCAGCTCTAGACCCCTTGGGGGGGCGCGTGGCACTGAAGCTTTCTTT. Protein product: CASSSRPLGGARGTEAFF. V usage is TRBV7-8 and J usage is TRBJ1-1, with a weak D call TRBD1 (6 bases). The CDR3 covers 18 residues. CDR1 is SGHVS and CDR2 is FQNEAQ in the germline V gene. The ends were cut back, 4 bases at V and 4 bases at J, with 25 bases in the middle. Drawing the rest from reference TRBV7-8 and TRBJ1-1, the complete variable domain is GAGVSQSPRYKVAKRGQDVALRCDPISGHVSLFWYQQALGQGPEFLTYFQNEAQLDKSGLPSDRFFAERPEGSVSTLKIQRTQQEDSAVYLCASSSRPLGGARGTEAFFGQGTRLTVV.

The chain is built from TRBV5-4 and TRBJ2-7, with 9 bases that match TRBD1. Losses at the gene ends were 4 bases for V and 3 bases for J; bases not matched to a gene: 8. This CDR3 comprises 15 residues. Looked up from germline, CDR1 is SGHNT and CDR2 is YYREEE (reference sequence). DNA for the CDR3: TGTGCCAGCAGCATGGGACAGGGATCTGTCTACGAGCAGTACTTC. Protein product: CASSMGQGSVYEQYF.

The sample holds one count of this clone. The chain has TRBV27 and TRBJ1-1, with 7 bases identical to TRBD1. The CDR3 contains 16 residues. CDR1 is MNHEY and CDR2 is SMNVEV in the germline V gene (reference sequence). Unmatched junction bases numbered 6, after V lost 2 bases and J lost 0 bases. The CDR3 nucleotides read TGTGCCAGCAGTTTAAGGGTGGACAGGATGAACACTGAAGCTTTCTTT. This codes for CASSLRVDRMNTEAFF.

The chain carries TRBV18 and TRBJ2-5, with 10 bases that match TRBD2. Trimming cost V 2 bases and J 2 bases; bases outside gene matches: 2. The CDR3 runs 15 residues. CDR1 is KGHSH and CDR2 is LQKENI in the germline V gene. CDR3: CASSPGLAEQETQYF. The CDR3 DNA follows: TGTGCCAGCTCACCAGGACTAGCGGAACAAGAGACCCAGTACTTC. Combining the CDR3 with reference TRBV18 and TRBJ2-5 gives the whole variable domain NAGVMQNPRHLVRRRGQEARLRCSPMKGHSHVYWYRQLPEEGLKFMVYLQKENIIDESGMPKERFSAEFPKEGPSILRIQQVVRGDSAAYFCASSPGLAEQETQYFGPGTRLLVL.

This chain joins TRBV5-1 and TRBJ2-5, with D unclear. Germline V gene sequence: CDR1 SGHRS, CDR2 YFSETQ. V was trimmed by 5 bases and J by 1 base, leaving 12 bases between them. The CDR3 totals 14 residues. CDR3 nucleotide sequence: TGCGCCAGCAGGCCGCAGGTGCGCCAAGAGACCCAGTACTTC. Translation: CASRPQVRQETQYF.

The DNA of the CDR3 is TGCAGCGTTGAGATTGGGCGGAGGGCCTACGAGCAGTACTTC. This codes for CSVEIGRRAYEQYF. This sequence joins TRBV29-1 and TRBJ2-7, with a weak D call TRBD2 (6 bases). The CDR3 totals 14 residues. The germline V gene has CDR1 SQVTM and CDR2 ANQGSEA. V lost 3 bases, J lost 2 bases, and 14 bases lay in between.

The chain uses TRBV28 and TRBJ2-2; D is possibly TRBD1 (6 bases). Between the trimmed V and J ends, which lost 7 bases and 6 bases, there was a span of 12 bases. Germline CDR1 is MDHEN and CDR2 is SYDVKM. The CDR3 has 13 residues. CDR3 nucleotide sequence: TGTGCCAGCATCAGACAGGTAGCCGGGGAGCTGTTTTTT. Amino acids: CASIRQVAGELFF.

Concerning this clone itself: This sample also contains other DNA sequences that code for the same CDR3. V and J are TRBV7-9 and TRBJ1-1; D perhaps matches TRBD1 (5 bases). This CDR3 has 14 residues. V lost 1 base and J lost 5, with 11 bases in between. Germline V gene sequence: CDR1 SEHNR, CDR2 FQNEAQ (reference sequence). The CDR3 coding sequence is TGTGCCAGCAGCTTAGATTGGGGGAGAACTGAAGCTTTCTTT. Amino acids: CASSLDWGRTEAFF. The complete variable domain, with remaining parts taken from reference TRBV7-9 and TRBJ1-1, reads DTGVSQNPRHKITKRGQNVTFRCDPISEHNRLYWYRQTLGQGPEFLTYFQNEAQLEKSRLLSDRFSAERPKGSFSTLEIQRTEQGDSAMYLCASSLDWGRTEAFFGQGTRLTVV.